One sample yielded the 9 T cell receptor beta chains listed below, sequenced in a study of T cell changes during pregnancy in multiple sclerosis. This table comes from immunoSEQ multiplex PCR, and its TCRdb copy is limited to in-frame clones, with some not included. The sample has some 93,000 clones, roughly 89% seen once. Sequenced here: peripheral blood, sampled after pregnancy. The receptor source for this set is a female donor in good health, enrolled as a control in a pregnancy study.

The V call is TRBV6-6, the J call TRBJ2-2, with 10 bases aligning to TRBD2. The CDR3 consists of 16 residues. V trimming: 6 bases; J trimming: 1 base; junction bases outside the gene matches: 5. Germline V gene data show CDR1 as MNHNY and CDR2 as SVGAGI (reference sequence). CDR3 amino acids: CASRPPSGGNTGELFF. In nucleotides, the CDR3 is TGTGCCAGCAGACCGCCTAGCGGGGGGAACACCGGGGAGCTGTTTTTT.

This sequence joins TRBV29-1 and TRBJ2-3; 7 positions agree with TRBD2. The CDR3 is 13 residues long. CDR1 and CDR2 (germline): SQVTM, ANQGSEA. V was pared by 3 bases and J by 6 bases, with 6 bases of the junction left unmatched. CDR3 nucleotide sequence: TGCAGCGTTGAGGGAGGGGCAGGGGATACGCAGTATTTT. This sequence encodes CSVEGGAGDTQYF.

The chain combines TRBV7-9 with TRBJ1-2; tentatively, D is TRBD1 (6 bases). The CDR3 is 16 amino acids. V lost 0 bases and J 1 base, leaving 12 bases between the germline ends. Per germline, CDR1 SEHNR and CDR2 FQNEAQ (reference sequence). The CDR3 sequence: CASSLAGADSNYGYTF. CDR3 coding DNA: TGTGCCAGCAGCTTAGCGGGGGCCGACAGTAACTATGGCTACACCTTC.

This clone was observed a few times. The chain combines TRBV9 with TRBJ1-1; D is unclear. The ends were cut back, 3 bases at V and 4 bases at J, with 10 bases in the middle. The CDR3 has 13 residues. Germline CDR1 SGDLS, CDR2 YYNGEE. The DNA for the CDR3 is TGTGCCAGCAGCGCTAGAGCGGGCACTGAAGCTTTCTTT. This codes for CASSARAGTEAFF.

The chain combines TRBV7-9 with TRBJ1-2; D unclear. Deletions cut 3 bases from V and 0 bases from J, with 11 bases between. The CDR3 loop spans 15 amino acids. Germline CDR1 reads SEHNR; CDR2 reads FQNEAQ (reference sequence). The CDR3 bases are TGTGCCAGCAGCTTGGATTGGAGAGCTAACTATGGCTACACCTTC. Translation gives CASSLDWRANYGYTF.

The chain carries TRBV4-3 and TRBJ1-6; D is unclear. The germline V and J ends were trimmed by 1 base and 10 bases, with 11 bases remaining between them. Germline V lookup: CDR1 LGHNA, CDR2 YSLEER. The CDR3 is made up of 14 amino acids. CDR3 amino acids: CASSQGPQVSPLHF. DNA of the CDR3: TGCGCCAGCAGCCAAGGTCCCCAGGTGTCACCCCTCCACTTT.

V gene TRBV7-2 combines with J gene TRBJ2-1, with D possibly TRBD1 on 6 matching bases. V gave up 5 bases and J gave up 8 bases, with 16 bases separating them. The CDR3 is 14 residues long. CDR1 and CDR2 (germline): SGHTA, FQGNSA. In DNA form, the CDR3 reads TGTGCCAGCAGCCCCCTGGACAGACTGGATGAGCAGTTCTTC. Protein sequence: CASSPLDRLDEQFF. Variable domain in full (rest from reference TRBV7-2 and TRBJ2-1): GAGVSQSPSNKVTEKGKDVELRCDPISGHTALYWYRQSLGQGLEFLIYFQGNSAPDKSGLPSDRFSAERTGGSVSTLTIQRTQQEDSAVYLCASSPLDRLDEQFFGPGTRLTVL.

The CDR3, as DNA: TGTGCCAGCAGCCAAGCGTTTCGGCACGGGTTCTATGGCTACACCTTC. It specifies CASSQAFRHGFYGYTF. The chain uses TRBV14 and TRBJ1-2, with D uncertain. The CDR3 totals 16 residues. Germline CDR1 is SGHDN and CDR2 is FVKESK. V lost 1 base, J lost 4 bases, and 16 bases lay in between.

This chain joins TRBV6-5 and TRBJ2-5; possible D gene TRBD2, 5 bases. CDR3 size: 14 residues. Trimming removed 0 bases at V and 7 bases at J, with 12 bases between. Per germline, CDR1 MNHEY and CDR2 SVGAGI. The CDR3 nucleotides read TGTGCCAGCAGTTACTCCGGGCCCGGAGGGACCCAGTACTTC. Translation gives CASSYSGPGGTQYF.